This passage covers 11 T cell receptor beta chains from one sample sequenced in a study of blood T cell repertoires in COVID-19. Repertoires were generated with immunoSEQ multiplex PCR, while TCRdb's copy carries only in-frame clones and drops some. The profile shows more than 350,000 clones, around 87% of them singletons. Sequencing was done on a sample of peripheral blood. The receptors derive from a woman aged 25 to 39 with COVID-19, enrolled during active disease.

This chain connects TRBV4-1 to TRBJ1-1, with D unclear. There are 16 residues in the CDR3. V was shortened by 2 bases and J by 5 bases, with 18 bases between the two germline ends. Germline CDR1 MGHRA, CDR2 YSYEKL. The CDR3 sequence is CASSQTAGLPGTEAFF. CDR3 nucleotide sequence: TGCGCCAGCAGCCAAACCGCGGGCCTCCCGGGGACTGAAGCTTTCTTT.

The chain has TRBV28 and TRBJ2-7; a possible D gene is TRBD1 (7 bases). The CDR3 sequence is 13 residues long. Germline CDR1 MDHEN, CDR2 SYDVKM. V dropped 7 bases and J dropped 2 bases, with 12 bases sitting between them. This CDR3 is CASTQGGTYEQYF. In DNA form, the CDR3 reads TGTGCCAGCACCCAGGGGGGAACCTACGAGCAGTACTTC.

This clone was observed a handful of times. The rearrangement links TRBV29-1 to TRBJ1-6; the D gene is possibly TRBD1 (5 bases). The CDR3 loop spans 13 amino acids. The germline gives CDR1 SQVTM, CDR2 ANQGSEA. V lost 7 bases and J 6 bases, leaving 13 bases between the germline ends. CDR3 region: CSANYGANSPLHF. CDR3 nucleotides: TGCAGCGCAAACTATGGGGCTAATTCACCCCTCCACTTT.

This sequence joins TRBV9 and TRBJ2-1, with D possibly TRBD2 on 6 matching bases. The CDR3 length is 15 residues. The germline V gene encodes CDR1 SGDLS and CDR2 YYNGEE. Trimming cost V 3 bases and J 7 bases, with 17 bases left between them. CDR3 bases: TGTGCCAGCAGCGCAAGACCGGGACTTTCGAATGAGCAGTTCTTC. It yields the protein CASSARPGLSNEQFF.

The V call is TRBV28, the J call TRBJ2-7; 7 bases fit TRBD1. The germline gives CDR1 MDHEN, CDR2 SYDVKM. CDR3 length: 14 residues. With 9 bases clipped from V and 2 bases from J, the junction kept 10 bases outside the gene matches. In DNA, the CDR3 is TGTGCCAGTCGATATTCACAGGGGACCTACGAGCAGTACTTC. It codes for CASRYSQGTYEQYF.

V gene TRBV5-1 combines with J gene TRBJ1-4; TRBD1 agrees at 7 bases. Germline values: CDR1 SGHRS, CDR2 YFSETQ. V shed 4 bases and J 7 bases; nucleotides not matched to a gene: 10. This CDR3 comprises 15 residues. The CDR3 sequence is CASSARTGRGEKLFF. Written as DNA, the CDR3 is TGCGCCAGCAGCGCCAGGACAGGTCGGGGTGAAAAACTGTTTTTT. The full variable domain, rest sourced from reference TRBV5-1 and TRBJ1-4, is KAGVTQTPRYLIKTRGQQVTLSCSPISGHRSVSWYQQTPGQGLQFLFEYFSETQRNKGNFPGRFSGRQFSNSRSEMNVSTLELGDSALYLCASSARTGRGEKLFFGSGTQLSVL.

V is TRBV28 and J is TRBJ2-3, with TRBD2 matching over 9 bases. Losses at the gene ends were 1 base for V and 1 base for J; bases not matched to a gene: 3. The germline gives CDR1 MDHEN, CDR2 SYDVKM. The CDR3 spans 16 residues. In DNA form, the CDR3 reads TGTGCCAGCAGTTTATTGGCGGGAGGGGGCACAGATACGCAGTATTTT. Protein: CASSLLAGGGTDTQYF.

The V call is TRBV3-1 (or the pseudogene TRBV3-2), the J call TRBJ1-1; no clear D. Trimming cost V 4 bases and J 7 bases, with 16 bases left between them. The V gene's germline CDR1 is LGHDT and CDR2 YNNKEL (reference sequence). There are 14 residues in the CDR3. The CDR3 loop reads CASSPTPISGEAFF. CDR3 DNA: TGTGCCAGCAGCCCCACACCTATTAGCGGTGAAGCTTTCTTT.

Remarks on this clone: This sample also contains other DNA sequences that code for the same CDR3. The rearrangement links TRBV5-1 to TRBJ2-1, with D uncertain. CDR1 is SGHRS, CDR2 YFSETQ, per germline. V lost 0 bases and J lost 4, with 5 bases in between. This CDR3 contains 13 residues. The CDR3 region is CASSLVQYNEQFF. The CDR3, as DNA: TGCGCCAGCAGCTTGGTTCAATACAATGAGCAGTTCTTC.

The rearrangement joins TRBV14 to TRBJ2-7; the match to TRBD2 covers 11 bases. Germline CDR1 reads SGHDN; CDR2 reads FVKESK. J gave up 2 bases and V 0 bases, and 6 bases lay outside the gene matches. The CDR3 has 17 residues. CDR3 protein: CASSQDSLAGDTYEQYF. CDR3 nucleotides: TGTGCCAGCAGCCAAGACTCACTAGCGGGAGATACCTACGAGCAGTACTTC.

The rearrangement joins TRBV30 to TRBJ2-7; D perhaps matches TRBD2 (6 bases). V lost 0 bases, J lost 2 bases, and 11 bases lay in between. CDR3 length: 14 amino acids. Germline V CDR1 and CDR2: GTSNPN, SVGIG (reference sequence). The CDR3 DNA sequence: TGTGCCTGGAGTGTAGTAGCGGCTACCTACGAGCAGTACTTC. Translating gives CAWSVVAATYEQYF.